This TCR beta chain stems from a study of technical replicates of blood from a few donors. CDR1 and CDR2 from the germline V gene are MNHNS and SASEGT. The CDR3 contains 15 residues. Trimming took 1 base from V and 5 from J, leaving 14 bases between them. Profiled with immunoSEQ multiplex PCR; TCRdb holds only in-frame clones, not every one. This sample has around 62,000 clones, with roughly 98% found just once. This clonotype was obtained from a human donor in good health. The sample taken for sequencing was T cells isolated from PBMCs. The chain joins TRBV6-1 to TRBJ1-1, with D hard to call. The CDR3 region has the DNA TGTGCCAGCAGTGAAGGGCGGCGGTCGTGGACTGAAGCTTTCTTT. Its protein product is CASSEGRRSWTEAFF.